This T cell receptor (beta chain) was captured by sequencing in a study of a mutant IDH1 vaccine in newly diagnosed glioma. Study findings and constraints: The study observed vaccine-induced immune responses in more than 80% of patients.

The CDR3 totals 17 residues. CDR1 and CDR2 from the germline V gene are SGHRS and YFSETQ. V dropped 0 bases and J dropped 2; count of bases not matched to a gene: 7. Turning to this clone: No antigen is known for it.

The assay was immunoSEQ multiplex PCR, and TCRdb's table has in-frame clones only and misses some. This sample yields 60,000 to 70,000 clones, of which roughly four fifths are seen a single time; about 4% belongs to the top ten. Time point: week 47, end of study. What each vaccine dose contained was 300 ug of mutant IDH1 20-mer peptide, accompanied by topical imiquimod. The sequence came from a man aged 25-40 years with glioma. Here the sequenced sample was PBMCs, taken from a glioma patient whose treatment included an IDH1 peptide vaccine. The chain uses TRBV5-1 and TRBJ2-7, with 11 bases fitting TRBD2. The chain's CDR3 is CASSLAHTSGGTYEQYF. In DNA form, the CDR3 reads TGCGCCAGCAGCTTGGCCCATACTAGCGGGGGAACCTACGAGCAGTACTTC.